Here is one TCR beta chain with its context. Its antigen remains unidentified. Assay: immunoSEQ multiplex PCR; the TCRdb copy retains only in-frame clones and omits some. The sample has 30,000 to 35,000 clones, 88% seen once. The data belong to a study of STAT5B mutations in CD4+ large granular lymphocyte leukemia. Looking at the study overall: Among healthy controls, a particular HLA allele went with more CDR3 'QG' motifs.

Study-wide points: Roughly a quarter of private leukemic clonotypes occurred rarely in other patients' non-leukemic repertoires. Data were not HLA-matched across samples.

This TCR derives from a human donor in good health. Source material: CD4+ T cells from blood buffy coats.

The CDR3 sequence: CASSELTEAFF. As DNA, the CDR3 is TGTGCCAGCAGTGAGCTCACTGAAGCTTTCTTT. This chain connects TRBV2 to TRBJ1-1; D uncertain. There are 11 residues in the CDR3. Trimming took off 3 bases at V and 4 bases at J, with 3 bases between the two ends. The germline CDR1 and CDR2 sequences are SNHLY and FYNNEI.